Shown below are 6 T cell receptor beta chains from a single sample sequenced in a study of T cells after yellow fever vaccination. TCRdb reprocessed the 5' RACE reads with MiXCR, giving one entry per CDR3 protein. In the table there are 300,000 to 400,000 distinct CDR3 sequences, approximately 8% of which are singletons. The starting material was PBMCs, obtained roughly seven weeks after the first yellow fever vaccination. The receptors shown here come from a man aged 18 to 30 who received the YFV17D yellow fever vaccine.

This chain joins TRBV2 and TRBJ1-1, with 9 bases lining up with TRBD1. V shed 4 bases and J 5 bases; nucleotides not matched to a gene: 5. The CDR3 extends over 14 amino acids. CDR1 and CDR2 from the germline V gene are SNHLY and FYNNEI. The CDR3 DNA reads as TGTGCCAGCAGTGGGGGGACAGGGCCGACTGAAGCTTTCTTT. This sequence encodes CASSGGTGPTEAFF.

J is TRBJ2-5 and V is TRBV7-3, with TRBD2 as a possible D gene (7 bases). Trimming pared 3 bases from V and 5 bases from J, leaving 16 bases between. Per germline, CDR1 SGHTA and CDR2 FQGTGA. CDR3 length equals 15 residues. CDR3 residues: CASSFRGGDGETQYF. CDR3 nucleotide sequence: TGTGCCAGCAGCTTCAGAGGGGGGGACGGCGAGACCCAGTACTTC.

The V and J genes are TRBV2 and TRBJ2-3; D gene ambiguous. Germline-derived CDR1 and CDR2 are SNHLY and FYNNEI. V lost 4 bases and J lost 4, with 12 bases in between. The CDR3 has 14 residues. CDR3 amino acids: CASSVRELADTQYF. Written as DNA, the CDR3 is TGTGCCAGCAGTGTAAGGGAACTCGCAGATACGCAGTATTTT.

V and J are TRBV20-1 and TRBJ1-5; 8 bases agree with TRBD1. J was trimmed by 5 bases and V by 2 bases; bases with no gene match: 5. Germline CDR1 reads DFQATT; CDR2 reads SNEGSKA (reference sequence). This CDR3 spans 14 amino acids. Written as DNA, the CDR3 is TGCAGTGCTAGATCGTCAGGGGGCTATCAGCCCCAGCATTTT. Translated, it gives CSARSSGGYQPQHF.

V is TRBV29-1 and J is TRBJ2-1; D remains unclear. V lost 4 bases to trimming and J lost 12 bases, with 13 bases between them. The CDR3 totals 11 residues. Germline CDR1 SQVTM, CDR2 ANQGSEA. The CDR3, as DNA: TGCAGCGTTGGCCTAGAGGCCTGGCAGTTCTTC. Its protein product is CSVGLEAWQFF.

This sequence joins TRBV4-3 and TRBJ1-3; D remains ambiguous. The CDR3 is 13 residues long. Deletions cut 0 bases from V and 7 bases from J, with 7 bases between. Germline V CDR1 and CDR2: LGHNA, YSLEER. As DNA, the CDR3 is TGCGCCAGCAGCCAAGATTTGAGGAACACCATATATTTT. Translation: CASSQDLRNTIYF.